The clone carrying this T cell receptor beta chain was found once. The CDR3 length is 16 residues. The germline gives CDR1 MDHEN, CDR2 SYDVKM. With V trimmed by 2 bases and J by 1 base, 3 bases remained unmatched. This sample is drawn from a study of blood T cell dynamics during melanoma immunotherapy. Study at large: Metastatic melanoma patients received first-line pembrolizumab or nivolumab plus ipilimumab.

TCRdb's table, derived via immunoSEQ multiplex PCR, lists solely in-frame clones and lacks some. Here the sample spans around 10,000 clones, roughly nine tenths being singletons. The time point denotes: week 3, after first cycle of checkpoint inhibitor. The clonotype was recovered from a human donor with melanoma. This sequence joins TRBV28 and TRBJ2-3; 10 positions match TRBD2. The sequencing used blood, collected from a patient treated with checkpoint blockade. CDR3 DNA: TGTGCCAGCAGTTTACTAGCGGGAGCTGGCACAGATACGCAGTATTTT. Translated, it gives CASSLLAGAGTDTQYF.